The rows below give T cell receptor beta chains drawn from one sample of a study of beta chain features in type 1 diabetes. The protocol was immunoSEQ multiplex PCR, while the TCRdb copy is restricted to in-frame clones and leaves out a portion. The repertoire holds 390,000 or so clones, with approximately 15% as singletons. Sequences were obtained from naive CD4+ T cells from blood. The receptors were sampled from a man aged 30 to 45 in good health. The CDR3 runs from the conserved cysteine through the conserved F or W.

V gene: TRBV30
J gene: TRBJ1-2
CDR3 protein: CAWRPEGVNYGYTF

V gene: TRBV19
J gene: TRBJ2-3
CDR3 protein: CASSPGLVSDTQYF

V gene: TRBV5-1
J gene: TRBJ2-5
CDR3 protein: CASSPGSSQETQYF

V gene: TRBV25-1
J gene: TRBJ2-7
CDR3 protein: CATTKNSQRSDEQYF

V gene: TRBV19
J gene: TRBJ1-2
CDR3 protein: CASSRDRGHGYTF

V gene: TRBV30
J gene: TRBJ2-5
CDR3 protein: CAWTDRETQYF

V gene: TRBV29-1
J gene: TRBJ1-1
CDR3 protein: CSVGQGNTEAFF

V gene: TRBV6-1
J gene: TRBJ2-1
CDR3 protein: CASSLGGSYNEQFF

V gene: TRBV7-9
J gene: TRBJ2-2
CDR3 protein: CASRPTGKGELFF

V gene: TRBV4-1
J gene: TRBJ2-5
CDR3 protein: CASSQVGSFGRGVQETQYF

V gene: TRBV30
J gene: TRBJ1-5
CDR3 protein: CAWSALSNQPQHF

V gene: TRBV4-1
J gene: TRBJ2-7
CDR3 protein: CASSQGRIPYEQYF

V gene: TRBV18
J gene: TRBJ1-1
CDR3 protein: CASRTGRNTEAFF

V gene: TRBV7-2
J gene: TRBJ2-3
CDR3 protein: CASSPQGTSGPADTQYF

V gene: TRBV2
J gene: TRBJ2-6
CDR3 protein: CADRGQVDLSSGANVLTF

V gene: TRBV4-3
J gene: TRBJ2-3
CDR3 protein: CASSQGTGTGVTDTQYF

V gene: TRBV28
J gene: TRBJ2-3
CDR3 protein: CASSPGSGIADTQYF

V gene: TRBV18
J gene: TRBJ1-1
CDR3 protein: CASSPQDRAFF

V gene: TRBV13
J gene: TRBJ2-7
CDR3 protein: CASTSVDSYEQYF

V gene: TRBV7-2
J gene: TRBJ2-1
CDR3 protein: CASSLSPSSYNEQFF

V gene: TRBV9
J gene: TRBJ2-7
CDR3 protein: CASSVRPNYEQYF

V gene: TRBV7-2
J gene: TRBJ1-3
CDR3 protein: CASNINGNTIYF

V gene: TRBV6-5
J gene: TRBJ2-7
CDR3 protein: CASTQGHRSYEQYF

V gene: TRBV30
J gene: TRBJ2-5
CDR3 protein: CAWSLLAGEGETQYF

V gene: TRBV11-2
J gene: TRBJ2-5
CDR3 protein: CASSPGGPQETQYF

V gene: TRBV16
J gene: TRBJ1-5
CDR3 protein: CASSLGGNNQPQHF

V gene: TRBV5-1
J gene: TRBJ2-3
CDR3 protein: CASSSRGSGLRDTQYF

V gene: TRBV25-1
J gene: TRBJ1-2
CDR3 protein: CASSDRQGTYGYTF

V gene: TRBV5-6
J gene: TRBJ2-2
CDR3 protein: CASSRLVAGGELFF

V gene: TRBV9
J gene: TRBJ1-3
CDR3 protein: CASSVASRDRNTIYF

V gene: TRBV30
J gene: TRBJ2-2
CDR3 protein: CACDSLTVNTGELFF

V gene: TRBV7-2
J gene: TRBJ2-1
CDR3 protein: CASSGGTGVPYNEQFF

V gene: TRBV29-1
J gene: TRBJ1-1
CDR3 protein: CSAPGVRNTEAFF

V gene: TRBV30
J gene: TRBJ2-1
CDR3 protein: CAWSVKGLAGVHNEQFF

V gene: TRBV27
J gene: TRBJ1-5
CDR3 protein: CASSLAALGNQPQHF

V gene: TRBV30
J gene: TRBJ2-1
CDR3 protein: CAWSPGLANNEQFF

V gene: TRBV2
J gene: TRBJ2-7
CDR3 protein: CASSVLESSYEQYF

V gene: TRBV27
J gene: TRBJ1-1
CDR3 protein: CASSLVGTRGMNTEAFF

V gene: TRBV11-1
J gene: TRBJ2-3
CDR3 protein: CASSLGASGSADTQYF

V gene: TRBV29-1
J gene: TRBJ2-1
CDR3 protein: CSAGTSLYNEQFF

V gene: TRBV15
J gene: TRBJ2-7
CDR3 protein: CATSRDRGPYEQYF

V gene: TRBV30
J gene: TRBJ1-5
CDR3 protein: CAWRTGTGGNQPQHF

V gene: TRBV5-1
J gene: TRBJ2-1
CDR3 protein: CASSLGAGGNEQFF

V gene: TRBV18
J gene: TRBJ1-2
CDR3 protein: CASSQQGNYGYTF

V gene: TRBV7-8
J gene: TRBJ2-1
CDR3 protein: CASSLDRGAGEQFF

V gene: TRBV7-9
J gene: TRBJ1-1
CDR3 protein: CASSPVMNTEAFF

V gene: TRBV5-6
J gene: TRBJ1-5
CDR3 protein: CASSLGGGSNQPQHF

V gene: TRBV30
J gene: TRBJ1-2
CDR3 protein: CAWSRKALGYGYTF

V gene: TRBV5-4
J gene: TRBJ2-3
CDR3 protein: CASSLDTDTQYF

V gene: TRBV29-1
J gene: TRBJ1-1
CDR3 protein: CSVAEPSTFF

V gene: TRBV25-1
J gene: TRBJ1-2
CDR3 protein: CASSADRGAHPNYGYTF

V gene: TRBV30
J gene: TRBJ2-5
CDR3 protein: CAWSDRETQYF

V gene: TRBV7-9
J gene: TRBJ1-2
CDR3 protein: CASSALQGDDYGYTF

V gene: TRBV10-3
J gene: TRBJ1-5
CDR3 protein: CAIKDSPNQPQHF

V gene: TRBV25-1
J gene: TRBJ1-2
CDR3 protein: CASSDSGNYGYTF

V gene: TRBV10-3
J gene: TRBJ1-2
CDR3 protein: CAISEQAGYGYTF